The next 10 T cell receptor beta chains were all read from a single sample in a study of graft-versus-host responses after intestinal transplantation. Sequencing was performed with immunoSEQ multiplex PCR; in TCRdb, only in-frame clones are kept and a portion is missing. The sample shows more than 100,000 clones, roughly 96% of them seen only once. No antigen has been assigned to these receptors. The specimen was unstimulated CD8+ T cells sorted from spleen or lymph node cells, collected before intestinal transplant. These receptors all come from a human donor who received an intestinal transplant.

The chain uses TRBV27 and TRBJ1-1; 11 bases agree with TRBD1. This CDR3 contains 14 residues. The germline CDR1 and CDR2 sequences are MNHEY and SMNVEV (reference sequence). V lost 4 bases, J lost 4 bases, and 2 bases stayed unmatched. CDR3 region: CASSSGTGGTEAFF. The CDR3 coding sequence is TGTGCCAGCAGTTCTGGGACAGGGGGCACTGAAGCTTTCTTT.

With respect to this clone: Compared with germline, one end of the junction differs, possibly owing to a read error. The chain recombines TRBV7-6 with TRBJ2-3; 7 bases are a match to TRBD2. CDR1 and CDR2 from the germline V gene are SGHVS and FNYEAQ. This CDR3 is built from 17 residues. The DNA of the CDR3 is TGTGCCAGCAGCCCGAGTCCGGGGACTACTAGCACAGGTACGCAGTATTTT. This codes for CASSPSPGTTSTGTQYF.

CDR3 sequence (DNA): TGTGCCACCAGCCCAGACCGGGCGGCGGGAAACACCATATATTTT. Translated, it gives CATSPDRAAGNTIYF. This rearrangement joins TRBV15 to TRBJ1-3; D is uncertain. V was trimmed by 5 bases and J by 4 bases, leaving 15 bases between them. The CDR3 is 15 amino acids. CDR1 and CDR2 (germline): LNHNV, YYDKDF (reference sequence).

The rearrangement links TRBV28 to TRBJ1-5; weak D call: TRBD1 (6 bases). The CDR3 length is 14 residues. In germline, CDR1 is MDHEN, CDR2 SYDVKM. V was trimmed by 6 bases and J by 0 bases, leaving 9 bases between them. The CDR3 region is CASRWTDSNQPQHF. The CDR3 DNA reads as TGTGCCAGCAGATGGACAGATAGCAATCAGCCCCAGCATTTT.

There are a few counts of this clone. The chain has TRBV19 and TRBJ2-7; no firm D call. The CDR3 runs to 12 residues. V lost 7 bases, J lost 2 bases, and 9 bases lay in between. From germline, CDR1 is LNHDA and CDR2 SQIVND (reference sequence). CDR3 amino acids: CASMNRAYEQYF. CDR3 DNA sequence: TGTGCCAGTATGAACAGAGCCTACGAGCAGTACTTC.

The chain links TRBV27 to TRBJ2-3; D not certain. CDR3 length: 16 residues. The germline V and J ends were trimmed by 4 bases and 1 base, with 15 bases remaining between them. Germline values: CDR1 MNHEY, CDR2 SMNVEV (reference sequence). The CDR3 loop is CASSYMGASRTDTQYF. CDR3 in DNA: TGTGCCAGCAGTTACATGGGCGCCTCACGCACAGATACGCAGTATTTT.

The rearrangement links TRBV7-7 to TRBJ1-2, with 8 positions matching TRBD1. With V trimmed by 0 bases and J by 7 bases, 19 bases remained unmatched. The germline gives CDR1 SSHAT, CDR2 FNYEAQ (reference sequence). The CDR3 totals 19 residues. The DNA of the CDR3 is TGTGCCAGCAGCTTAGCGCTGTTAGGACAGGGAGCCTCGTTGTGTGGCTACACCTTC. Translation gives CASSLALLGQGASLCGYTF.

This clone was recorded once. The chain uses TRBV28 and TRBJ2-5; D may be TRBD1 (5 bases). Gene TRBJ2-7 matches the end of the DNA better, so the J call may be wrong. CDR3 size: 11 residues. CDR1 is MDHEN and CDR2 is SYDVKM in the germline V gene. CDR3 sequence: CASRDNYEQYF. CDR3 sequence (DNA): TGTGCCAGCAGGGACAACTACGAGCAGTACTTC.

The rearrangement joins TRBV13 to TRBJ2-5, with D perhaps matching TRBD1 (6 bases). Germline V gene sequence: CDR1 PRHDT, CDR2 FYEKMQ (reference sequence). Between the trimmed V and J ends, which lost 5 bases and 5 bases, there was a span of 12 bases. The CDR3 is made up of 13 amino acids. The CDR3 DNA reads TGTGCCAGCAGCATGGACCAGGGGGAGACCCAGTACTTC. Its translation: CASSMDQGETQYF.

The chain couples TRBV9 to TRBJ2-1; TRBD2 agrees at 11 bases. The CDR3 has 13 residues. The germline V gene has CDR1 SGDLS and CDR2 YYNGEE. V dropped 7 bases and J dropped 3; count of bases not matched to a gene: 0. CDR3 in amino acids: CASGTSGYNEQFF. Written as DNA, the CDR3 is TGTGCCAGCGGGACTAGCGGCTACAATGAGCAGTTCTTC.